These T cell receptor beta chains were read from a single sample in a study of identical twins. Via MiXCR, TCRdb re-called the 5' RACE reads, giving one row per CDR3 protein. The data show some 210,000 distinct CDR3 sequences, more than 15% seen once. In addition, the sample was reused for a study of T cells expressing NK-cell markers.

Material for sequencing was CD8+ T cells sorted from blood. The receptors were sampled from a young woman in good health. CDR3s include the opening cysteine and the closing phenylalanine or tryptophan. Fields, in order: J gene, CDR3 length, clone size, V gene, D gene, CDR3 DNA, CDR3 protein. A D gene is named only where the DNA matches it firmly. Rows may omit the clone size; those that give it use once, few, many or a size class.

>TRBJ2-1|14|few|TRBV20-1|TRBD2
TGCAGTGCTTTTACTAGCGGATCTTACAATGAGCAGTTCTTC
CSAFTSGSYNEQFF
>TRBJ2-7|16|few|TRBV7-9|TRBD1
TGTGCCAGCAGCCCCATTGGAGGACAGGGGATCTACGAGCAGTACTTC
CASSPIGGQGIYEQYF
>TRBJ2-3|16|.|TRBV9|.
TGTGCCAGCAGCGTAGCGGCCGGTCAGGGACGAGATACGCAGTATTTT
CASSVAAGQGRDTQYF
>TRBJ2-3|11|few|TRBV7-9|.
TGTGCCAGCAGCTTAGCGGGAACGCAGTATTTT
CASSLAGTQYF
>TRBJ2-5|15|.|TRBV2|TRBD2
TGTGCCAGCAGTGAGGGGGGGACCTCCGGGGAGACCCAGTACTTC
CASSEGGTSGETQYF
>TRBJ1-1|13|few|TRBV5-5|.
TGTGCCAGTTACAGCCTAGTGAACACTGAAGCTTTCTTT
CASYSLVNTEAFF
>TRBJ2-1|13|few|TRBV14|.
TGTGCCAGCAGCCAAGACAGGGTTGGAGAGCAGTTCTTC
CASSQDRVGEQFF
>TRBJ1-1|14|few|TRBV7-2|.
TGTGCCAGCAGCTTAGTCACAGAGGACACTGAAGCTTTCTTT
CASSLVTEDTEAFF
>TRBJ1-6|15|.|TRBV5-5|.
TGTGCCAGCAGCCCCCGTCTAACCCTGAATTCACCCCTCCACTTT
CASSPRLTLNSPLHF
>TRBJ2-1|15|few|TRBV9|TRBD2
TGTGCCAGCAGCGTAGGGACTAGCTCCTACAATGAGCAGTTCTTC
CASSVGTSSYNEQFF
>TRBJ2-3|16|.|TRBV10-1|.
TGCGCCAGCAGTGAGTCAACAACTACCGGGAGATATACGCAGTATTTT
CASSESTTTGRYTQYF
>TRBJ1-2|15|few|TRBV12-3/TRBV12-4|TRBD1
TGTGCCAGCAGTTTCGAGACAGGGGATGTGGGTGGCTACACCTTC
CASSFETGDVGGYTF
>TRBJ2-2|17|few|TRBV6-5|TRBD1
TGTGCCAGCAGTTACGGGACATACAGGGGGCCCACCGGGGAGCTGTTTTTT
CASSYGTYRGPTGELFF
>TRBJ2-6|15|.|TRBV14|.
TGTGCCAGCAGCCAATTTAGATCTGGGGCCAACGTCCTGACTTTC
CASSQFRSGANVLTF
>TRBJ2-7|13|few|TRBV12-3/TRBV12-4|.
TGTGCCAGCAGTCCAGGGATTCTCTACGAGCAGTACTTC
CASSPGILYEQYF
>TRBJ2-2|19|few|TRBV11-2|TRBD2
TGTGCCAGCAGCTCGCCGACTAGCGGGGGGGCCGTTGGCACCGGGGAGCTGTTTTTT
CASSSPTSGGAVGTGELFF